Shown below are 21 T cell receptor beta chains from a single sample sequenced in a study of Ad26.COV2.S vaccination and SARS-CoV-2 variants. The method was immunoSEQ multiplex PCR; TCRdb's version includes in-frame clones alone and lacks a portion of them. The table lists a few hundred thousand clones, approximately 92% of them singletons. Indicated treatment: around 19 received Ad26.COV2.S at low or high dose, single or two shots; 5 received placebo; per-sample allocation not given. Sampling was done on day 63 after the first vaccine or placebo injection. The source was peripheral blood, collected in a trial of Ad26.COV2.S vaccine versus placebo. The receptors here all came from a person aged 18 to 65 who received the Ad26.COV2.S COVID-19 vaccine or a placebo.

The chain combines TRBV6-6 with TRBJ1-2; TRBD1 matches 7 bases. The V segment lost 5 bases and the J segment 6 bases; nucleotides outside the gene matches: 6. CDR1 and CDR2 (germline): MNHNY, SVGAGI (reference sequence). The CDR3 covers 13 residues. The CDR3 DNA is TGTGCCAGCAGTGACAGGGTCGTCGATGGCTACACCTTC. Its protein product is CASSDRVVDGYTF.

This clone was detected only once. The genes are TRBV6-5 and TRBJ1-2; 10 bases agree with TRBD1. Germline CDR1 MNHEY, CDR2 SVGAGI. The CDR3 totals 15 residues. With V trimmed by 0 bases and J by 8 bases, 6 bases remained unmatched. CDR3 DNA sequence: TGTGCCAGCAGTTACTCTAGACAGGGGGCGGCGGGCTACACCTTC. This codes for CASSYSRQGAAGYTF.

The chain has TRBV29-1 and TRBJ2-3; D not resolved. Germline V gene lookup returns CDR1 SQVTM and CDR2 ANQGSEA. V gave up 0 bases and J gave up 0 bases, with 4 bases separating them. CDR3 size: 13 residues. The CDR3 region has the DNA TGCAGCGTTGAAGAGTTAAGCACAGATACGCAGTATTTT. It codes for CSVEELSTDTQYF.

The V call is TRBV30, the J call TRBJ2-3; 12 bases map to TRBD2. Germline-derived CDR1 and CDR2 are GTSNPN and SVGIG (reference sequence). The length of the CDR3 is 16 residues. The V and J ends lost 5 bases and 4 bases, in that order; junction bases with no gene match: 10. In DNA form, the CDR3 reads TGTGCCTGGGGGCCCGGGCTAGCGGGAGGGCCAGATACGCAGTATTTT. Translating it yields CAWGPGLAGGPDTQYF.

The chain joins TRBV18 to TRBJ2-3; TRBD2 matches 15 bases. Germline CDR1 is KGHSH and CDR2 is LQKENI. Losses at the gene ends were 2 bases for V and 4 bases for J; bases not matched to a gene: 1. The CDR3 has 16 amino acids. As DNA, the CDR3 is TGTGCCAGCTCACCATGGACTAGCGGGAGGGCAGATACGCAGTATTTT. It is translated as CASSPWTSGRADTQYF.

This chain uses TRBV12-3 or TRBV12-4 with TRBJ2-7, with D unresolved. There are 12 residues in the CDR3. V lost 3 bases and J lost 4, with 7 bases in between. The CDR3 DNA reads TGTGCCAGCAGTTTTCCAAATTACGAGCAGTACTTC. Its protein product is CASSFPNYEQYF.

This chain links TRBV10-2 with TRBJ2-7; 9 bases map to TRBD1. The CDR3 contains 15 residues. Germline V CDR1 and CDR2: WSHSY, SAAADI. The ends lost 7 bases at V and 3 bases at J; junction bases unmatched: 10. The CDR3 coding sequence is TGCGCCAGCACCCCAGACAGGGGGGGGGTCTACGAGCAGTACTTC. As protein: CASTPDRGGVYEQYF.

The chain recombines TRBV19 with TRBJ2-1; 9 bases align to TRBD1. The CDR3 has 16 amino acids. Germline V gives CDR1 LNHDA, CDR2 SQIVND (reference sequence). V was pared by 3 bases and J by 4 bases, with 7 bases of the junction left unmatched. CDR3 bases: TGTGCCAGTAGTATCCGGACAGGGGCCTTTTACAATGAGCAGTTCTTC. Translated: CASSIRTGAFYNEQFF.

The gene calls are TRBV29-1 and TRBJ2-7, with 11 positions matching TRBD2. Per germline, CDR1 SQVTM and CDR2 ANQGSEA. Trimming at V came to 2 bases and at J to 2 bases, leaving 5 bases not matched to a gene. CDR3 length equals 15 residues. The CDR3 sequence: CSVEIAGGRTYEQYF. CDR3 coding DNA: TGCAGCGTTGAAATAGCGGGAGGGCGAACCTACGAGCAGTACTTC.

This chain joins TRBV6-5 and TRBJ2-2, with 8 bases lining up with TRBD2. This CDR3 spans 16 amino acids. Per the germline V gene, CDR1 is MNHEY and CDR2 is SVGAGI. J gave up 5 bases and V 2 bases, and 7 bases lay outside the gene matches. The CDR3 nucleotides are TGTGCCAGCAGTTACGGGTTAGCGGGGATTACCGGGGAGCTGTTTTTT. This gives the protein CASSYGLAGITGELFF.

The chain carries TRBV18 and TRBJ2-1, with TRBD2 matching 10 bases. The CDR3 consists of 16 residues. CDR1 KGHSH and CDR2 LQKENI come from the germline V gene. J gave up 1 base and V 2 bases, and 2 bases lay outside the gene matches. The CDR3 nucleotides are TGTGCCAGCTCACCAGAAGCGGGAGGGTCCTACAATGAGCAGTTCTTC. As protein: CASSPEAGGSYNEQFF.

The genes are TRBV4-3 and TRBJ1-4; 11 bases agree with TRBD1. After removal of 0 bases from V and 7 bases from J, the junction contained 7 bases not matched to a gene. The CDR3 contains 17 residues. Germline V lookup: CDR1 LGHNA, CDR2 YSLEER. The CDR3 DNA sequence: TGCGCCAGCAGCCAAGATCTTGGGGGGACAGGGGGTGAAAAACTGTTTTTT. Its protein product is CASSQDLGGTGGEKLFF.

The chain has TRBV3-1 (or the pseudogene TRBV3-2) and TRBJ2-5; TRBD2 aligns across 13 bases. Germline CDR1 and CDR2: LGHDT and YNNKEL (reference sequence). The trim removed 8 bases at V and 4 bases at J, leaving 19 bases unmatched. This CDR3 region has 19 residues. The CDR3 region is CASYGFGSGLAGVGETQYF. CDR3 coding DNA: TGTGCCAGCTATGGTTTCGGATCAGGACTAGCGGGAGTAGGAGAGACCCAGTACTTC.

The rearrangement joins TRBV7-8 to TRBJ2-2, with D unresolved. The V gene lost 5 bases and the J gene lost 1 base, with 11 bases spanning the gap. The CDR3 is made up of 15 amino acids. CDR1 SGHVS and CDR2 FQNEAQ come from the germline V gene. The CDR3 spells CASSPITGNTGELFF. For the CDR3, the DNA is TGTGCCAGCAGCCCAATAACCGGGAACACCGGGGAGCTGTTTTTT.

The chain uses TRBV30 and TRBJ2-7; tentative D call: TRBD2 (5 bases). Germline CDR1 GTSNPN, CDR2 SVGIG (reference sequence). Trimming cost V 3 bases and J 4 bases, with 13 bases left between them. The CDR3 is made up of 13 amino acids. In nucleotides, the CDR3 is TGTGCCTGGAGGGAGGTGGGAATGTACGAGCAGTACTTC. Translating it yields CAWREVGMYEQYF.

This clone was seen a few times. The chain employs TRBV2 and TRBJ2-7; 15 nucleotides agree with TRBD2. This CDR3 has 15 residues. V was clipped by 10 bases and J by 7 bases; unmatched bases: 11. The germline CDR1 and CDR2 sequences are SNHLY and FYNNEI. CDR3 sequence: CATLTGTSGRWEQYF. CDR3 bases: TGTGCCACCCTTACGGGGACTAGCGGGAGGTGGGAGCAGTACTTC.

The V call is TRBV2, the J call TRBJ2-1; D uncertain. Germline V gene data show CDR1 as SNHLY and CDR2 as FYNNEI. V was trimmed by 6 bases and J by 8 bases, leaving 14 bases between them. The CDR3 is made up of 13 amino acids. CDR3 loop: CASRVRTLDEQFF. As DNA, the CDR3 is TGTGCCAGCAGGGTTAGGACCTTGGATGAGCAGTTCTTC.

This clone was detected only a few times. V usage is TRBV30 and J usage is TRBJ1-6; 10 bases fit TRBD1. Germline loops: CDR1 GTSNPN, CDR2 SVGIG (reference sequence). The J segment lost 8 bases and the V segment lost 2 bases, leaving 12 bases of the junction unmatched. The CDR3 is made up of 17 amino acids. CDR3 loop: CAWSKKGGQGVYSPLHF. The CDR3 region has the DNA TGTGCCTGGAGTAAAAAAGGAGGACAGGGGGTTTATTCACCCCTCCACTTT.

This sequence joins TRBV19 and TRBJ1-5; 7 bases fit TRBD1. The CDR3 spans 14 residues. CDR1 and CDR2 from the germline V gene are LNHDA and SQIVND (reference sequence). V was pared by 6 bases and J by 7 bases, with 9 bases of the junction left unmatched. The CDR3 reads CASRINRGRQPQHF. CDR3 coding DNA: TGTGCCAGTAGGATTAACAGGGGTCGACAGCCCCAGCATTTT.

This clone occurred once. DNA of the CDR3: TGCAGTGCTAGTCAGTTAGCGGAGAGCTACGAGCAGTACTTC. This gives the protein CSASQLAESYEQYF. This sequence joins TRBV20-1 and TRBJ2-7; tentatively, D is TRBD2 (6 bases). The CDR3 has 14 residues. The V and J ends lost 3 bases and 3 bases respectively, with 15 bases between them. CDR1 is DFQATT, CDR2 SNEGSKA, per germline (reference sequence).

The J gene is TRBJ2-7, the V gene TRBV19; 7 positions match TRBD1. The CDR3 covers 15 residues. Losses at the gene ends were 5 bases for V and 0 bases for J; bases not matched to a gene: 7. Germline-derived CDR1 and CDR2 are LNHDA and SQIVND (reference sequence). The CDR3 reads CASSETGFPSYEQYF. In DNA, the CDR3 is TGTGCCAGTAGTGAGACAGGGTTCCCCTCCTACGAGCAGTACTTC.